Listed here are 2 T cell receptor beta chains from one sample, sequenced in a study of cytomegalovirus exposure and HLA in healthy donors. Primers included in the PCR were 60 Vbeta and 13 Jbeta primers. The repertoire was sequenced with immunoSEQ multiplex PCR; TCRdb's copy has only in-frame clones and lacks some. Recorded for this sample: some 110,000 clones. Material for sequencing was PBMCs. These receptors were taken from a man under 40 in good health and CMV-seronegative.

The chain uses TRBV5-1 and TRBJ2-3, with TRBD1 matching 12 bases. V lost 5 bases and J lost 4; bases outside the gene matches: 5. Germline V gene data show CDR1 as SGHRS and CDR2 as YFSETQ. This CDR3 is built from 15 residues. In nucleotides, the CDR3 is TGCGCCAGCAGGGGACAGGGGGCGAAGGCAGATACGCAGTATTTT. Its protein product is CASRGQGAKADTQYF.

This chain uses TRBV27 with TRBJ1-5; TRBD1 matches at 8 bases. J was trimmed by 4 bases and V by 6 bases; bases with no gene match: 8. Germline loops: CDR1 MNHEY, CDR2 SMNVEV (reference sequence). This CDR3 is built from 15 residues. The CDR3 loop reads CASSPGTGRNQPQHF. The CDR3 DNA follows: TGTGCCAGCAGCCCCGGGACAGGTCGAAATCAGCCCCAGCATTTT.